This section outlines one T cell receptor (beta chain) sequence together with its context. The target antigen is unknown. These data belong to a study of cytomegalovirus exposure and HLA in healthy donors. Study overall: Findings of an earlier analysis included under 140 million unique TCR beta sequences from roughly 200 million T cells. The study placed 80% to 90% of its approximately 430 genotyped donors in the Caucasian-associated ancestry cluster. Study observations and caveats: The authors enumerated 164 TCR beta chains as linked to cytomegalovirus. Three CMV-associated chains proved CMV antigen-specific in vitro.

PCR amplification relied on 60 Vbeta primers (plus 13 Jbeta primers). The method was immunoSEQ multiplex PCR; TCRdb's version includes in-frame clones alone and lacks a portion of them. The sample records 200,000 to 250,000 clones, approximately 70% being singletons. The CDR3 runs to 14 residues. CDR1 and CDR2 (germline): MNHEY, SVGAGI. V dropped 0 bases and J dropped 5 bases, with 7 bases sitting between them. This rearrangement joins TRBV6-5 to TRBJ2-2; D is possibly TRBD1 (5 bases). What was sequenced was PBMCs. The TCR was taken from a man aged 35-49 years in good health and CMV-seropositive. CDR3 region: CASSYSQVTGELFF. For the CDR3, the DNA is TGTGCCAGCAGTTACTCACAGGTTACCGGGGAGCTGTTTTTT.